This TCR beta chain is from a study of OX40 agonist ivuxolimab in advanced cancers. Across the whole study: The drug used for patients, ivuxolimab, was an agonistic anti-OX40 (CD134) antibody. While on treatment, patients had intravenous ivuxolimab at 0.01 to 10 mg/kg every 2 weeks. Study findings and constraints: No antigen was identified for the clonally expanded peripheral T cells. More expanded clones were seen, on average, in CD8+ T cells than in CD4+.

For this clone: Its specificity is not known.

CDR1 GTSNPN and CDR2 SVGIG come from the germline V gene (reference sequence). This CDR3 is 16 amino acids long. The V segment lost 5 bases and the J segment 4 bases; nucleotides outside the gene matches: 13. Measured with immunoSEQ multiplex PCR; TCRdb has only the in-frame clones, and not every one. The sample carries some 9,000 clones, more than 70% recorded once. The sample consisted of CD4+ or CD8+ T cells sorted from blood, taken in a trial of the OX40 agonist ivuxolimab. J is TRBJ2-3 and V is TRBV30, with 9 bases that match TRBD2. This receptor was taken from an adult with an advanced solid tumor such as melanoma, head and neck, liver or kidney cancer. CDR3 in DNA: TGTGCCTGGGGGGCTGGGGCGGGAGGGCGATCAGATACGCAGTATTTT. It specifies CAWGAGAGGRSDTQYF.